This T cell receptor beta chain was identified in a study of naive and memory T cell subsets. Trimming cost V 8 bases and J 4 bases; bases outside gene matches: 7. Looked up from germline, CDR1 is KGHSH and CDR2 is LQKENI. The CDR3 runs 14 residues. The beta constant-region primer was an equimolar mix of two oligonucleotides covering TRBC1 and TRBC2. Each CDR3 protein is one row after TCRdb ran MiXCR on the UMI-ligation and nested PCR reads. The sample contains 77,000 or so distinct CDR3 sequences, about 12% of which appear only once. This clonotype was detected a few times. The sequencing input was central memory CD4+ T cells from blood. The chain is built from TRBV18 and TRBJ2-7; TRBD1 agrees at 11 bases. This clonotype originated in a human donor in good health. Here the CDR3 DNA reads TGTGCCAGCGACTCCGGGACAGGGGGATACGAGCAGTACTTC. This translates into CASDSGTGGYEQYF.